Listed below are T cell receptor beta chains from one sample, sequenced in a study of brain T cells in children with intractable seizures. Sequenced by immunoSEQ multiplex PCR; TCRdb stores in-frame clones only, minus some. The table lists about 120,000 clones, around 94% of them singletons. Specimen: peripheral blood, collected at surgery. These receptor sequences come from a boy in the first two years of life with hemimegalencephaly and intractable seizures. The CDR3 runs from the conserved cysteine through the conserved F or W. Each record gives: CDR3 protein, J gene, V gene.

CATSRDNSGGTQYF	TRBJ2-3	TRBV15
CASSPLGGHEQFF	TRBJ2-1	TRBV7-3
CASSFGHGASNSPLHF	TRBJ1-6	TRBV27
CASSLLAGAAYEQYF	TRBJ2-7	TRBV3-1/TRBV3-2
CASSPIDRNQETQYF	TRBJ2-5	TRBV28
CASTSSGTETQYF	TRBJ2-5	TRBV28
CASSSLREGGEQYF	TRBJ2-7	TRBV5-4
CASSLTLPSYQTQYF	TRBJ2-5	TRBV5-1
CASSVGPNQPQHF	TRBJ1-5	TRBV9
CASPVRDSGNTIYF	TRBJ1-3	TRBV11-2
CASSVTERIPGELFF	TRBJ2-2	TRBV9
CASSLVSGRDTQYF	TRBJ2-3	TRBV11-3
CASSLKGDGNSPLHF	TRBJ1-6	TRBV5-4
CASGEQFGYEQYF	TRBJ2-7	TRBV27
CAIGTLSPYEQYF	TRBJ2-7	TRBV28
CASSGPGLAARETQYF	TRBJ2-5	TRBV6-1
CASTPLTDTQYF	TRBJ2-3	TRBV7-2
CTTPPGLAGGPSRGEQYF	TRBJ2-7	TRBV1
CASSFGSGANVLTF	TRBJ2-6	TRBV27
CASSMVGAREQYF	TRBJ2-7	TRBV7-9
CASCNSGSTDTQYF	TRBJ2-3	TRBV5-1
CASSPRRGTGHYNEQFF	TRBJ2-1	TRBV25-1
CASSFGQNYGYTF	TRBJ1-2	TRBV12-3/TRBV12-4
CAIYRMPYEQYF	TRBJ2-7	TRBV6-5
CASSYERQGLGNYGYTF	TRBJ1-2	TRBV5-4
CSVPRPHEQFF	TRBJ2-1	TRBV29-1
CASSFFRTSGSWDNEQFF	TRBJ2-1	TRBV28
CASGRVTSSYNEQFF	TRBJ2-1	TRBV28
CASSHTVAHTDTQYF	TRBJ2-3	TRBV7-6
CASSVGLGSYNEQFF	TRBJ2-1	TRBV9
CASSARQGRSGNTIYF	TRBJ1-3	TRBV9
CASTGEGNQPQHF	TRBJ1-5	TRBV19
CASSLGAGVTDTQYF	TRBJ2-3	TRBV4-1
CASSQASSGEQFF	TRBJ2-1	TRBV3-1/TRBV3-2
CASSFPLPGTSGRAQTGELFF	TRBJ2-2	TRBV28
CASSHRDYSYNEQFF	TRBJ2-1	TRBV27
CASRNRGWSYNSPLHF	TRBJ1-6	TRBV28
CASREGQGKNIQYF	TRBJ2-4	TRBV2
CASSQGRGRMTGNTIYF	TRBJ1-3	TRBV3-1/TRBV3-2